This T cell receptor (beta chain) is from a study of blood T cells in healthy people across ages. General observations from the study: PBMCs left unsorted prevented a conclusive naive versus antigen-experienced comparison. The recorded TCR beta diversity per million T cells decreased in a roughly linear manner with age.

Then a second PCR, running roughly 7 to 11 cycles, was carried out with a sample-barcoded 5' primer and a J-beta primer mix. Tagging of each cDNA molecule was performed by a template-switch adaptor with 12 random nucleotides. MiXCR, run by TCRdb on the 5' RACE reads, gives a single entry per CDR3 protein. This sample has around 520,000 distinct CDR3 sequences; roughly a quarter occur once, and the top ten carry 3.6%. V lost 7 bases, J lost 2 bases, and 10 bases lay in between. The germline CDR1 and CDR2 sequences are SGHRS and YFSETQ. The CDR3 is made up of 14 amino acids. In the case of this clonotype: Its specificity is not known.

These sequences were also reported in another study, on T cells of mothers and their children. Per that paper: Per child, around 3 million TCR beta CDR3 reads were obtained, against over 9 million per mother.

The chain employs TRBV5-1 and TRBJ2-6; D is undetermined. The sequencing input was blood. This TCR derives from a boy aged 2-15 years in good health. For the CDR3, the DNA is TGCGCCAGCTTGGAGTGGCCTGGGGCCAACGTCCTGACTTTC. Amino acids: CASLEWPGANVLTF.